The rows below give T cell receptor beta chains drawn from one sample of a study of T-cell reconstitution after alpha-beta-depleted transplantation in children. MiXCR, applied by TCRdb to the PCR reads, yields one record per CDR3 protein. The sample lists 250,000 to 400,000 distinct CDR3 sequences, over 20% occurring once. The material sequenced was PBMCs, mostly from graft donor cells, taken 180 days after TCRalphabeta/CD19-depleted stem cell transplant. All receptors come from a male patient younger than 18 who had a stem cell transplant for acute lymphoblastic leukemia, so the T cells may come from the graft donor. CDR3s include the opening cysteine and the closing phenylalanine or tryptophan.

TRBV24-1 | CATSDLPGGGYTF
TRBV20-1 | CSASSGVYSNQPQHF
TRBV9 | CASSGGTGTYSPLHF
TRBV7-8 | CASSLALRFSSSGANVLTF
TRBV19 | CASSLPTRGDAFF
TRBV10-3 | CAISDPVAHEQYF
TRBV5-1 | CASSLAGARNNEQFF
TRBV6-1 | CASSTTGTANYGYTF
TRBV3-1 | CASSRDRGESVGFF
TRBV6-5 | CASRRGAGGSGEQYF
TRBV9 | CASSVGGGSEQYF
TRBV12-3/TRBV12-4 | CASSSASGQGSEQYF
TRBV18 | CASSPGWDTQYF
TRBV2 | CASSKLGSSYNEQFF
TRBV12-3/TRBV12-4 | CASSPLRGRALFYNEQFF
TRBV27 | CASSLSPSSYNEQFF
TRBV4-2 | CASSRRQGDGYEQFF
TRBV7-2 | CASRPRGSLHEQYF
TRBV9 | CASSFGGSPLIQYF
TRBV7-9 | CASSLARARTDTQYF
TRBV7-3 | CASSLWGLESPGELFF
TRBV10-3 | CAISALGQVYNEQFF
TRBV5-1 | CASSLDLGAAEQFF
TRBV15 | CATSRVPDKKLFF
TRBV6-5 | CASSSGSLSSYNEQFF
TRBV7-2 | CASSAQGLGDGYTF
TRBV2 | CASSEGLTRDRNQPQHF
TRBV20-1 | CSAYRQGTPHSPLHF
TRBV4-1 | CASSLVGTGVDEQFF
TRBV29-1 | CSVGQGALNTEAFF
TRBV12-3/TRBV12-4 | CASSLGHARGRNSPLHF
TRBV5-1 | CASSFLRDYEQYF
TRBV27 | CASSWGQANTEAFF
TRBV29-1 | CSVLGQLSYEQYF
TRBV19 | CASRGQAGANVLTF
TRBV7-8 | CASSHAGRTWETQYF
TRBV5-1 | CASSTLDRVDYGYTF
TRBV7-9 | CASQGKGNQPQHF
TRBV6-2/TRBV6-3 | CASSYWREVDTQYF
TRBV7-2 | CASSVQGWSTEAFF
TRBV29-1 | CSVHLVVSSYNEQFF
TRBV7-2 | CASSLYYRDHYNEQFF
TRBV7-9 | CASSLYVGASDTQYF
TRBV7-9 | CASSLGAGAAAKNIQYF
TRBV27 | CAPIRGATEAFF
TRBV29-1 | CSVGPTKGFSYEQYF
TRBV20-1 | CSASRQGEDKNIQYF